This T cell receptor (beta chain) was obtained from a study of T-cell reconstitution after alpha-beta-depleted transplantation in children. A library of TCRbeta sequences, prepared with unique molecular identifiers, was generated. TCRdb re-called the PCR reads with MiXCR, one entry per CDR3 protein. The sample lists roughly 100,000 distinct CDR3 sequences, 7% to 10% occurring once. Germline CDR1 LNHDA, CDR2 SQIVND (reference sequence). V lost 2 bases and J 1 base, leaving 11 bases between the germline ends. The CDR3 is made up of 15 amino acids. The genes are TRBV19 and TRBJ1-1, with D possibly TRBD1 on 5 matching bases. This clonotype was sampled from a human donor who donated a stem cell graft to a child with congenital amegakaryocytic thrombocytopenia. Sample: PBMCs from the stem cell graft donor, taken from the stem cell graft. The CDR3 loop is CASSITAGGNTEAFF. The CDR3 DNA sequence: TGTGCCAGTAGTATAACGGCGGGGGGGAACACTGAAGCTTTCTTT.